This TCR beta chain originates from a study of OX40 agonist ivuxolimab in advanced cancers. General study points: Certain nonresponders additionally had low normalized T-cell clonal expansion.

TCRdb's table, derived via immunoSEQ multiplex PCR, lists solely in-frame clones and lacks some. The sample holds some 86,000 clones, around 85% seen once. Worth noting for this clone: Its antigen is unidentified.

CDR3 size: 15 residues. Germline CDR1 is MGHRA and CDR2 is YSYEKL. With 1 base clipped from V and 5 bases from J, the junction kept 5 bases outside the gene matches. Sampling of blood occurred at baseline, cycle 4 day 1, and cycle 7 day 1. The source material was CD4+ or CD8+ T cells sorted from blood, sampled in a trial of the OX40 agonist ivuxolimab. The sequence was obtained from an adult with an advanced solid tumor such as melanoma, head and neck, liver or kidney cancer. The V call is TRBV4-1, the J call TRBJ2-5; 9 nucleotides agree with TRBD2. CDR3 sequence (DNA): TGCGCCAGCAGCCAAGTCTTTAGCGGGAGTGAGACCCAGTACTTC. This codes for CASSQVFSGSETQYF.